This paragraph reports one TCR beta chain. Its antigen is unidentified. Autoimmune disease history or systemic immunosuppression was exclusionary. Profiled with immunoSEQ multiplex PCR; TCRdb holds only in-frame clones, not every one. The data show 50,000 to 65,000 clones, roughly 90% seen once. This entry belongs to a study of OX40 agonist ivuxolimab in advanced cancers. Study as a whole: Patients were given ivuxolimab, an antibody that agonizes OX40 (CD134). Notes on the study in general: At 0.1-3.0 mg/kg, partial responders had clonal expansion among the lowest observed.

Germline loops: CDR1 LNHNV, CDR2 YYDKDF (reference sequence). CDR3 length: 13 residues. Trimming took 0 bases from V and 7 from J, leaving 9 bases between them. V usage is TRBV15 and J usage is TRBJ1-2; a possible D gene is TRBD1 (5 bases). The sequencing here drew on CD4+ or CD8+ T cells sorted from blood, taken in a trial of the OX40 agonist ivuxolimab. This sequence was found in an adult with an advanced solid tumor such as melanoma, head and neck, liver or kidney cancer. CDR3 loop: CATSREQDIGYTF. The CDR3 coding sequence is TGTGCCACCAGCAGAGAACAGGATATTGGCTACACCTTC.